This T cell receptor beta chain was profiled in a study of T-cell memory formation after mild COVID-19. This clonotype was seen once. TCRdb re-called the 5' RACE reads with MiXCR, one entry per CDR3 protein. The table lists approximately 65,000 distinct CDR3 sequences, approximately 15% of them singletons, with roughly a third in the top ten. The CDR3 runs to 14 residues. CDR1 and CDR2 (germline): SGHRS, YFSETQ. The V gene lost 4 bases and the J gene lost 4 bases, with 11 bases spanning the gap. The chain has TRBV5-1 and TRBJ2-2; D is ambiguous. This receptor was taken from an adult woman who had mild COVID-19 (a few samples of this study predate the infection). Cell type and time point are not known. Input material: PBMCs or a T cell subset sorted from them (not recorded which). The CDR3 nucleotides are TGCGCCAGCAGCCTCCCAGGAACCACCGGGGAGCTGTTTTTT. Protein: CASSLPGTTGELFF.